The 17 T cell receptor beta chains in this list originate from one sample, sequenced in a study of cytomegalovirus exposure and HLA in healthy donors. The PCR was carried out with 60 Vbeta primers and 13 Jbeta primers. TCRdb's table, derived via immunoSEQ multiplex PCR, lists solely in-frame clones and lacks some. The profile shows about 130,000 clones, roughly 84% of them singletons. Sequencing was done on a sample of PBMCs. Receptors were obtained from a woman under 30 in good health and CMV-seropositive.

The CDR3, as DNA: TGTGCCAGCAGAAATCAGGGGGTCGAGACCCAGTACTTC. Translating gives CASRNQGVETQYF. The gene calls are TRBV2 and TRBJ2-5, with TRBD1 matching over 7 bases. Germline V gives CDR1 SNHLY, CDR2 FYNNEI. Unmatched junction bases numbered 6, after V lost 6 bases and J lost 5 bases. CDR3 length: 13 residues. Drawing the rest from reference TRBV2 and TRBJ2-5, the complete variable domain is EPEVTQTPSHQVTQMGQEVILRCVPISNHLYFYWYRQILGQKVEFLVSFYNNEISEKSEIFDDQFSVERPDGSNFTLKIRSTKLEDSAMYFCASRNQGVETQYFGPGTRLLVL.

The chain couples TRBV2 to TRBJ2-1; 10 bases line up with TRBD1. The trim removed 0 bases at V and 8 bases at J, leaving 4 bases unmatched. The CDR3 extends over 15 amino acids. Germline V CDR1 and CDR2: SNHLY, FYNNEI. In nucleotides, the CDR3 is TGTGCCAGCAGTGAAGCAGACAGGGGGCCCGATGAGCAGTTCTTC. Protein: CASSEADRGPDEQFF.

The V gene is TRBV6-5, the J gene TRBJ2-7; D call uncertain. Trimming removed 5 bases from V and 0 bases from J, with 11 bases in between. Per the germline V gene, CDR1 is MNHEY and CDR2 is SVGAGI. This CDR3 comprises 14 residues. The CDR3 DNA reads TGTGCCAGCAGTGTAGTGTGGGCCTCCTACGAGCAGTACTTC. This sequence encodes CASSVVWASYEQYF.

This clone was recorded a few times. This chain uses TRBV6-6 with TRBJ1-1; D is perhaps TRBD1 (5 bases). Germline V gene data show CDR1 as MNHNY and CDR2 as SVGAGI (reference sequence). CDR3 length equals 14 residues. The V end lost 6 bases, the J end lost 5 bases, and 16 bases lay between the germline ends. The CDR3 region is CASSSTSEGTEAFF. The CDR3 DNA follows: TGTGCCAGCAGCTCAACTAGCGAGGGGACTGAAGCTTTCTTT.

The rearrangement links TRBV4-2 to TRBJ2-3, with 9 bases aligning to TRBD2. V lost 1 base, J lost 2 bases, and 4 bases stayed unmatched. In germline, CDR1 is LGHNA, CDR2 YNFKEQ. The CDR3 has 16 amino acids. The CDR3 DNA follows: TGTGCCAGCAGCCAAGCCCTAGCGGGGAACACAGATACGCAGTATTTT. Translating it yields CASSQALAGNTDTQYF.

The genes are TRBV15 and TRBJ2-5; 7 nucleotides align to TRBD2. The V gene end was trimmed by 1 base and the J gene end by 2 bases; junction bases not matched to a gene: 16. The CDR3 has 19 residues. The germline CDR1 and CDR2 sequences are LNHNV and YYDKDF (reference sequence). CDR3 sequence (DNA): TGTGCCACCAGCAGAGGGGGAGGGCCAGGGACTAAGGCACAAGAGACCCAGTACTTC. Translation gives CATSRGGGPGTKAQETQYF.

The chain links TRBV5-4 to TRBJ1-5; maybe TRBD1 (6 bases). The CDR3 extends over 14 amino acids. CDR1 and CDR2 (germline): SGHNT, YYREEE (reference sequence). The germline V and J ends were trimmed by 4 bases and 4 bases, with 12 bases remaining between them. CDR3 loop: CASSIQGGNQPQHF. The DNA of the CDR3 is TGTGCCAGCAGCATACAGGGCGGGAATCAGCCCCAGCATTTT.

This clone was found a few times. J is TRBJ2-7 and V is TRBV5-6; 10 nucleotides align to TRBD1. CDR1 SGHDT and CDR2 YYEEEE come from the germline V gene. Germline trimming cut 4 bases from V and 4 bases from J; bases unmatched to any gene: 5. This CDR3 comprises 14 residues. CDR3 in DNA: TGTGCCAGCAGCAAGGACAGGGGGAGATACGAGCAGTACTTC. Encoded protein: CASSKDRGRYEQYF.

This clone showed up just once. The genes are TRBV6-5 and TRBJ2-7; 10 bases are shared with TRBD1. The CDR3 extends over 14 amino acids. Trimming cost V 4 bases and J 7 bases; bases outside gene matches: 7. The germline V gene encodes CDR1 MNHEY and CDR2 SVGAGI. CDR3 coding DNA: TGTGCCAGCAGTTGGGGGACAGGGGCGGTTGAGCAGTACTTC. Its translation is CASSWGTGAVEQYF.

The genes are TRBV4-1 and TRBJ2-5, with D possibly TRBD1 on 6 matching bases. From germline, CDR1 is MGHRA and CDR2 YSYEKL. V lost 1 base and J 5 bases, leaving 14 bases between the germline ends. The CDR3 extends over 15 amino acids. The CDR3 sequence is CASSQVIGTTETQYF. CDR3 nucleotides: TGCGCCAGCAGCCAAGTGATCGGGACAACGGAGACCCAGTACTTC.

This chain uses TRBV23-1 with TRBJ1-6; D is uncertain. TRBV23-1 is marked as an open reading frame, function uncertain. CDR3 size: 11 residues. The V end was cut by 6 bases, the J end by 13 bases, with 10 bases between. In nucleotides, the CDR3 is TGCGCCAGCAGCCGGGTCTCGCCCCTCCACTTT. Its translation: CASSRVSPLHF.

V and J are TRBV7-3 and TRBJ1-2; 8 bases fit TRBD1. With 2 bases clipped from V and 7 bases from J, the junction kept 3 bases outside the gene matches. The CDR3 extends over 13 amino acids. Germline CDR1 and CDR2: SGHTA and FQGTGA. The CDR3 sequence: CASSLGQGAGYTF. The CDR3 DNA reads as TGTGCCAGCAGCTTAGGCCAGGGGGCTGGCTACACCTTC.

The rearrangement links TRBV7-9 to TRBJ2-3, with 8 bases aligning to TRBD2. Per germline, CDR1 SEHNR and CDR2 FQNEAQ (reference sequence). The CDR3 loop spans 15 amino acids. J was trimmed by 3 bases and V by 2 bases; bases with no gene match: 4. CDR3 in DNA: TGTGCCAGCAGCTTACCCGGGGGGGGTACAGATACGCAGTATTTT. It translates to CASSLPGGGTDTQYF.

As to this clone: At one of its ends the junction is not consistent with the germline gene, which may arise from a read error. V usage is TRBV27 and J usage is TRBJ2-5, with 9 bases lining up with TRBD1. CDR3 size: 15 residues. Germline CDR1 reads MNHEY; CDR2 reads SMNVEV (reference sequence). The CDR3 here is CTSSTQGAHQETQYF. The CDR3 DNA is TGTACCAGCAGTACACAGGGGGCTCACCAAGAGACCCAGTACTTC.

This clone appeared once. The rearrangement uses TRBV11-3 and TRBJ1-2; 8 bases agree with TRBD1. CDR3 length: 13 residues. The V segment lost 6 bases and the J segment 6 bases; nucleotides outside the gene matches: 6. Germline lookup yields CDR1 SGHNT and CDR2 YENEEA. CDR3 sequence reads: CASSHGQGHGYTF. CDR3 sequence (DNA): TGTGCCAGCAGTCATGGACAGGGCCATGGCTACACCTTC.

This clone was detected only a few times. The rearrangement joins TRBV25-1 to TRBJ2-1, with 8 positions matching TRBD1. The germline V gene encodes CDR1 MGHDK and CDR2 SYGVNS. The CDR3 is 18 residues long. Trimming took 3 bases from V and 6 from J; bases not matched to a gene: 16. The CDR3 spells CASSDGTGQFSGGNEQFF. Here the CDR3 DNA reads TGTGCCAGCAGTGACGGGACAGGCCAATTCTCTGGGGGCAATGAGCAGTTCTTC.

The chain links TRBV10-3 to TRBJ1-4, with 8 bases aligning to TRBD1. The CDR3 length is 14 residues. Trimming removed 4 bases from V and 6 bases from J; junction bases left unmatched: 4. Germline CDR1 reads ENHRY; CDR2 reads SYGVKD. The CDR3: CAISGGTGDEKLFF. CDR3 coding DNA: TGTGCCATCAGTGGGGGGACAGGTGATGAAAAACTGTTTTTT.